This is a list of T cell receptor beta chains from one sample in a study of blood T cells in healthy people across ages. TCRdb re-called the 5' RACE reads through MiXCR, storing one row per CDR3 protein. The table lists 1.5 million to 2 million distinct CDR3 sequences, 49% of them singletons. The sample was blood. The receptors shown here come from a woman aged 40 to 50 in good health. Both conserved end residues are part of each CDR3. D genes are given only for firm matches. Expanded clones are given a class, and other clones once, few, many or no size at all.

cdr3_nt,cdr3_aa,v_call,clone_size,d_call,j_call
TGTGCCAGCAGCGGACTGGGACAGGCGAATGAAAAACTGTTTTTT,CASSGLGQANEKLFF,TRBV9,few,TRBD1,TRBJ1-4
TGTGCCAGCAACAAACCCTCTCGACAGGGACGGAATGAGCAGTTCTTC,CASNKPSRQGRNEQFF,TRBV7-2,NA,TRBD1,TRBJ2-1
TGTGCCAGCAGTGGTGGGCTAGCGGGGGTCGTCGAGCAGTTCTTC,CASSGGLAGVVEQFF,TRBV7-2,NA,TRBD2,TRBJ2-1
TGTGCCAGCAGCAGCCAGACAGGGGTTTACAATGAGCAGTACTTC,CASSSQTGVYNEQYF,TRBV7-2,NA,TRBD1,TRBJ2-5
TGCAGCGTTTCGGGTCTGGCCTACGAGCAGTACTTC,CSVSGLAYEQYF,TRBV29-1,few,NA,TRBJ2-7
TGTGCCATGTCCCCCCAGGGGGCATACAATGAGCAGTTCTTC,CAMSPQGAYNEQFF,TRBV10-3,few,TRBD1,TRBJ2-1
TGCGCCAGCAGCTGGGGAGGGATCAACACTGAAGCTTTCTTT,CASSWGGINTEAFF,TRBV5-1,few,NA,TRBJ1-1
TGCGCCAGCAGCCAAGGCCCAGACAGGGGTCGCGGCTACACCTTC,CASSQGPDRGRGYTF,TRBV4-3,NA,TRBD1,TRBJ1-2
TGCAGTGCTAGCCGTACAGGGGAGGGTGGCTACACCTTC,CSASRTGEGGYTF,TRBV20-1,NA,TRBD1,TRBJ1-2
TGTGCCAGCAGCCCCACTTTGAATGAGCAGTTCTTC,CASSPTLNEQFF,TRBV6-2/TRBV6-3,few,NA,TRBJ2-1
TGTGCCAGCACCGTAAGAAGCCACTCTGGGGCCAACGTCCTGACTTTC,CASTVRSHSGANVLTF,TRBV12-3/TRBV12-4,few,NA,TRBJ2-6
TGTGCCAGCAGTCGCCTTACGATCTACGAGCAGTACTTC,CASSRLTIYEQYF,TRBV6-7,NA,NA,TRBJ2-7
TGTGCCAGCAGTTCCGCAAGAACAGGGGTGGGCAATCAGCCCCAGCATTTT,CASSSARTGVGNQPQHF,TRBV12-3/TRBV12-4,few,TRBD1,TRBJ1-5
TGCGCCAGCAGCCCACCGGACAGGGGGGCGTACGAGCAGTACTTC,CASSPPDRGAYEQYF,TRBV5-1,few,TRBD1,TRBJ2-7
TGTGCCAGCAGCTTACGTCGTACTAGCGGGGTCCGTCGCAATGAGCAGTTCTTC,CASSLRRTSGVRRNEQFF,TRBV7-2,NA,TRBD2,TRBJ2-1
TGCAGTGCTAGCGGGACTAGCGGGGGATCCTACGAGCAGTTCTTC,CSASGTSGGSYEQFF,TRBV20-1,NA,TRBD2,TRBJ2-1
TGTGCCAGCAGCTTAAAAGGACAGGGCTTCTATGGCTACACCTTC,CASSLKGQGFYGYTF,TRBV5-4,few,TRBD1,TRBJ1-2
TGTGCCAGCAGACTAGGTTACGGCACAGATACGCAGTATTTT,CASRLGYGTDTQYF,TRBV27,NA,NA,TRBJ2-3
TGCAGCGCGGGACTCCAGAACACTGAAGCTTTCTTT,CSAGLQNTEAFF,TRBV29-1,few,NA,TRBJ1-1
TGTGCCAGCACCCCAGGGCAGGCGTCCGACGAGCAGTACTTC,CASTPGQASDEQYF,TRBV6-6,few,NA,TRBJ2-7
TGCGCCAGCAACACCCCGGGACAGGGCCTGGAAGATACGCAGTATTTT,CASNTPGQGLEDTQYF,TRBV4-1,NA,TRBD1,TRBJ2-3
TGTGCCAGCAGCTTAGGTAGAGGTGGGGCAGGGGCCGCGAGGCAGCCCCAGCATTTT,CASSLGRGGAGAARQPQHF,TRBV7-8,NA,NA,TRBJ1-5
TGTGCCAGCACTGACCGCTACGAGCAGTACTTC,CASTDRYEQYF,TRBV12-3/TRBV12-4,many,NA,TRBJ2-7
TGTGCCAGCAGTTTAGTGGGGACAGGGCTAAACTATGGCTACACCTTC,CASSLVGTGLNYGYTF,TRBV27,NA,TRBD1,TRBJ1-2
TGCAGTGCTAGAAATGGGCCCCGTATAGTGACCTACAATGAGCAGTTCTTC,CSARNGPRIVTYNEQFF,TRBV20-1,few,NA,TRBJ2-1
TGTGCCAGCAGTTTGGACGGCAGGGAGGGGGAAAAACTGTTTTTT,CASSLDGREGEKLFF,TRBV12-3/TRBV12-4,NA,NA,TRBJ1-4
TGTGCCAGCAGTACGGGATTCTCTGGGGCCAACGTCCTGACTTTC,CASSTGFSGANVLTF,TRBV28,few,NA,TRBJ2-6
TGTGCCAGCAGCCAAGACGCCAAAGCAGGCTATGGCTACACCTTC,CASSQDAKAGYGYTF,TRBV3-1,NA,NA,TRBJ1-2
TGTGCCAGCAGCCCCCGATTTAGCGGGCGAACAACCTACAATGAGCAGTTCTTC,CASSPRFSGRTTYNEQFF,TRBV9,few,TRBD2,TRBJ2-1
TGTGCCAGCAGCTGTAGCGAGCAGGACGAGCAGTTCTTC,CASSCSEQDEQFF,TRBV11-2,NA,NA,TRBJ2-1
TGCGCCAGCAGCCAAAACACCAAAAGATCCCGCGAGCAGTACTTC,CASSQNTKRSREQYF,TRBV4-3,NA,NA,TRBJ2-7
TGCAGTGCTGACCCCCTGACAGCTAATAATCAGCCCCAGCATTTT,CSADPLTANNQPQHF,TRBV20-1,NA,NA,TRBJ1-5
TGTGCCAGCAGTTACGAAGACAGACTCTCTGGGGCCAACGTCCTGACTTTC,CASSYEDRLSGANVLTF,TRBV6-2/TRBV6-3,once,NA,TRBJ2-6
TGTGCCAGCTTCTGGGGACAGTCTTCTCTGTCGGGCTACACCTTC,CASFWGQSSLSGYTF,TRBV28,NA,TRBD1,TRBJ1-2
TGTGCCAGCAGTCCCGGGATGGGTGATACGCAGTATTTT,CASSPGMGDTQYF,TRBV2,few,NA,TRBJ2-3
TGTGCCAGCAGCTTAGTGGGACTAGCGGGGATATACAATGAGCAGTTCTTC,CASSLVGLAGIYNEQFF,TRBV7-8,NA,TRBD2,TRBJ2-1
TGTGCCAGCAGCGCCACACCGGTTCCGGGACAACGAGAAGAGACCCAGTACTTC,CASSATPVPGQREETQYF,TRBV9,NA,NA,TRBJ2-5
TGTGCCAGCACAGACAGTGAGCAGTTCTTC,CASTDSEQFF,TRBV2,NA,NA,TRBJ2-1
TGTGCCAGCAGTCCCGGGACAGGGTACGACGAGCAGTACTTT,CASSPGTGYDEQYF,TRBV25-1,NA,TRBD1,TRBJ2-7
TGTGCCAGCAGCTTAGGGCCTTCGAGCTCCTACGAGCAGTACTTC,CASSLGPSSSYEQYF,TRBV7-2,many,NA,TRBJ2-7